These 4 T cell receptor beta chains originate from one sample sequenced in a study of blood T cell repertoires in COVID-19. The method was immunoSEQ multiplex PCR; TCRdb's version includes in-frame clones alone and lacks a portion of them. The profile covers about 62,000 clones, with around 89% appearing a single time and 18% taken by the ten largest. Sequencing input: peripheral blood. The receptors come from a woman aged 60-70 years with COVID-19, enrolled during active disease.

The CDR3 region is CAISEGQGASNEQFF. The CDR3 DNA follows: TGTGCCATCAGTGAGGGACAGGGGGCTAGCAATGAGCAGTTCTTC. This sequence joins TRBV10-3 and TRBJ2-1; TRBD1 aligns across 11 bases. The V segment lost 2 bases and the J segment 6 bases; nucleotides outside the gene matches: 3. Germline assignment: CDR1 ENHRY and CDR2 SYGVKD. This CDR3 contains 15 residues.

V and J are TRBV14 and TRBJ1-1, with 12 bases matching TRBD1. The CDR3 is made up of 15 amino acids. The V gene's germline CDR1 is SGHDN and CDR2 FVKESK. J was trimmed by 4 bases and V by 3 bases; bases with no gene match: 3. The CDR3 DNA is TGTGCCAGCAGCCAGCCGGGACAGGGGGCCACTGAAGCTTTCTTT. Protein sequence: CASSQPGQGATEAFF.

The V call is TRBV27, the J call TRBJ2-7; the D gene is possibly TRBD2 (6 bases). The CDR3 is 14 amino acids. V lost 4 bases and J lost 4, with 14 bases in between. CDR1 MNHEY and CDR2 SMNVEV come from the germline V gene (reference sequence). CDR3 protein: CASSYGGADYEQYF. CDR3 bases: TGTGCCAGCAGTTATGGAGGGGCTGATTACGAGCAGTACTTC.

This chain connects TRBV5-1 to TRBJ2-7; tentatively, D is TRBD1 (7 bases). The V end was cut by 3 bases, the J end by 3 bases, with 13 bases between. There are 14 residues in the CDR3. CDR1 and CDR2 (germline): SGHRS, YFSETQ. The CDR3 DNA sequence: TGCGCCAGCAGCTCCCAGGGGGGCCTCTACGAGCAGTACTTC. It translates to CASSSQGGLYEQYF.